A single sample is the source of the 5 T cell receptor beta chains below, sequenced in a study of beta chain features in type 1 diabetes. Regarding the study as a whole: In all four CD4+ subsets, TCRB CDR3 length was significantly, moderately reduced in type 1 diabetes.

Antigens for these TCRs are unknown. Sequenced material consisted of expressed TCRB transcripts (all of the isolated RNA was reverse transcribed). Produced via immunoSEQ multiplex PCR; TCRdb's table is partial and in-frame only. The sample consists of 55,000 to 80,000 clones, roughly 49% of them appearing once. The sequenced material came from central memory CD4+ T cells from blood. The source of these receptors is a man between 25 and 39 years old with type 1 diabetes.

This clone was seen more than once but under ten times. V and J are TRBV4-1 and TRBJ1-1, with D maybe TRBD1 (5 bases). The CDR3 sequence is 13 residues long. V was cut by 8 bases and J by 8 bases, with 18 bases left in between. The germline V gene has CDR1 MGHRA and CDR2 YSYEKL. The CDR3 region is CASESQGAGEAFF. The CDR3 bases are TGCGCCAGCGAAAGCCAAGGGGCAGGGGAAGCTTTCTTT.

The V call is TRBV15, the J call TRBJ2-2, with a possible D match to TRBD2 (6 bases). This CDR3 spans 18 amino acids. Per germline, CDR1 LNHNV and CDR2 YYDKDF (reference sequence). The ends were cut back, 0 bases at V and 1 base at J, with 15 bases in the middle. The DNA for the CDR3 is TGTGCCACCAGCAGAGATCGGAGGGCTAGTGGGAACACCGGGGAGCTGTTTTTT. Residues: CATSRDRRASGNTGELFF.

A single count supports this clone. The CDR3 reads CASSEDGRSYEQYF. For the CDR3, the DNA is TGTGCCAGCAGTGAAGACGGCCGGAGCTACGAGCAGTACTTC. This chain uses TRBV2 with TRBJ2-5; no clear D gene. The J call may be mistaken, given a closer DNA end match to TRBJ2-7. The CDR3 consists of 14 residues. Germline lookup yields CDR1 SNHLY and CDR2 FYNNEI.

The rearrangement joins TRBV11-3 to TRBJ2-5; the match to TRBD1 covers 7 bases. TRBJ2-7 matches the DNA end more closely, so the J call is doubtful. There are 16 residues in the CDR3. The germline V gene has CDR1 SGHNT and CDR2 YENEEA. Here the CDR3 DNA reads TGTGCCAGCAGCCCCGGTGGACAAGGGGGCCCCTACGAGCAGTACTTC. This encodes CASSPGGQGGPYEQYF.

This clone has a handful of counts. CDR3 amino acids: CSVEGGLAMGTDTQYF. The CDR3 DNA sequence: TGCAGCGTTGAAGGGGGGCTAGCCATGGGTACAGATACGCAGTATTTT. This chain connects TRBV29-1 to TRBJ2-3; possible D gene TRBD1, 6 bases. The CDR3 consists of 16 residues. Germline loops: CDR1 SQVTM, CDR2 ANQGSEA. V lost 1 base to trimming and J lost 3 bases, with 17 bases between them.